Listed below are T cell receptor beta chains from one sample, sequenced in a study of OX40 agonist ivuxolimab in advanced cancers. Profiled with immunoSEQ multiplex PCR; TCRdb holds only in-frame clones, not every one. The table shows 70,000 to 95,000 clones, with about 88% occurring only once. This sample comprised CD4+ or CD8+ T cells sorted from blood, obtained in a trial of the OX40 agonist ivuxolimab. These receptors were collected from an adult with an advanced solid tumor such as melanoma, head and neck, liver or kidney cancer. The CDR3 runs from the conserved cysteine through the conserved F or W. The D gene is left open where the match is weak. Size is stated for part of the rows, as once, few or many counts, or as a class when the clone is expanded.

>TRBJ2-2|-|few|TRBV27
CASSFQLLQTGELFF
TGTGCCAGCAGTTTTCAGCTTCTTCAAACCGGGGAGCTGTTTTTT
>TRBJ2-1|-|-|TRBV19
CASSMNREDEQFF
TGTGCCAGTAGTATGAATAGGGAGGATGAGCAGTTCTTC
>TRBJ2-1|TRBD2|few|TRBV5-1
CAVGELAAYNEQFF
TGCGCCGTAGGGGAACTAGCGGCTTACAATGAGCAGTTCTTC
>TRBJ1-2|-|few|TRBV5-6
CASRGGVGYTF
TGTGCCAGCCGTGGGGGAGTAGGCTACACCTTC
>TRBJ2-3|TRBD2|-|TRBV27
CASSPNLGGLAGGRDTQYF
TGTGCCAGCAGTCCTAACCTGGGGGGACTAGCGGGAGGGAGAGATACGCAGTATTTT
>TRBJ1-1|-|few|TRBV2
CASSDLEQMNTEAFF
TGTGCCAGCAGTGATCTGGAACAGATGAACACTGAAGCTTTCTTT
>TRBJ2-7|-|-|TRBV30
CAWSAKGGGEQYF
TGTGCCTGGAGTGCGAAGGGGGGAGGCGAGCAGTACTTC
>TRBJ2-3|TRBD2|-|TRBV10-2
CASSIPGGASTDTQYF
TGCGCCAGCAGCATACCCGGGGGGGCTAGCACAGATACGCAGTATTTT
>TRBJ2-7|-|-|TRBV11-2
CASSLGSEQYF
TGTGCCAGCAGCTTGGGGAGCGAGCAGTACTTC
>TRBJ2-3|TRBD2|-|TRBV15
CATSSSASGRSIGTQYF
TGTGCCACCAGCAGTTCTGCGAGCGGGAGATCAATCGGTACGCAGTATTTT
>TRBJ2-7|TRBD2|-|TRBV7-9
CASSHRDYLSEQYF
TGTGCCAGCAGCCACCGGGACTACCTCTCCGAGCAGTACTTC
>TRBJ2-1|-|-|TRBV4-1
CASSLRLGSYNEQFF
TGCGCCAGCAGCCTACGACTAGGCTCCTACAATGAGCAGTTCTTC
>TRBJ2-1|TRBD2|once|TRBV4-2
CASRPSTSGINEQFF
TGTGCCAGCAGACCCTCGACTAGCGGGATCAATGAGCAGTTCTTC
>TRBJ2-1|-|-|TRBV29-1
CSVVFQSYNEQFF
TGCAGCGTTGTGTTCCAATCATACAATGAGCAGTTCTTC
>TRBJ2-7|-|-|TRBV13
CASSVRGGREQYF
TGTGCCAGCAGCGTGCGTGGGGGTCGCGAGCAGTACTTC
>TRBJ2-7|TRBD2|once|TRBV15
CATSRSLAGTTYEQYF
TGTGCCACCAGCAGATCCCTAGCGGGGACGACCTACGAGCAGTACTTC
>TRBJ2-5|-|once|TRBV28
CASSRPGEQETQYF
TGTGCCAGCAGTAGGCCAGGGGAACAAGAGACCCAGTACTTC
>TRBJ1-5|TRBD1|-|TRBV6-1
CASTARTGDQPQHF
TGTGCCAGCACGGCAAGGACAGGGGATCAGCCCCAGCATTTT
>TRBJ1-2|TRBD1|-|TRBV19
CASSTFGTGGDGYTF
TGTGCCAGTAGTACCTTCGGGACAGGGGGCGATGGCTACACCTTC
>TRBJ1-1|-|-|TRBV9
CASSLGRWGTEAFF
TGTGCCAGCAGCTTAGGACGTTGGGGCACTGAAGCTTTCTTT
>TRBJ2-1|-|-|TRBV7-8
CASSLAEGRNEQFF
TGTGCCAGCAGCTTAGCGGAGGGGAGGAATGAGCAGTTCTTC
>TRBJ2-7|TRBD2|-|TRBV28
CASSPHWLAETYEQYF
TGTGCCAGCAGTCCACATTGGCTAGCGGAAACCTACGAGCAGTACTTC
>TRBJ2-6|-|many|TRBV14
CASSQTSSGANVLTF
TGTGCCAGCAGTCAAACTAGTTCTGGGGCCAACGTCCTGACTTTC
>TRBJ2-1|TRBD2|once|TRBV5-1
CASSFRGGTSSYNEQFF
TGCGCCAGCAGCTTCAGAGGGGGGACTAGCAGTTACAATGAGCAGTTCTTC
>TRBJ2-2|-|-|TRBV5-6
CASSWSTGELFF
TGTGCCAGCAGCTGGAGCACCGGGGAGCTGTTTTTT
>TRBJ1-2|-|-|TRBV5-1
CASSLRAGSPYGYTF
TGTGCCAGCAGCTTGCGAGCAGGGAGCCCCTATGGCTACACCTTC
>TRBJ2-5|TRBD2|-|TRBV7-6
CASSRDSGGSGGETQYF
TGTGCCAGCAGCCGAGATAGTGGCGGGAGTGGCGGGGAGACCCAGTACTTC
>TRBJ1-5|TRBD1|-|TRBV5-6
CASSLEGAGYNQPQHF
TGTGCCAGCAGCTTGGAGGGGGCGGGTTACAATCAGCCCCAGCATTTT
>TRBJ2-3|-|-|TRBV28
CVSSLWEDTQYF
TGTGTCAGCAGTTTGTGGGAGGATACGCAGTATTTT
>TRBJ2-7|TRBD2|-|TRBV20-1
CSVGREAGQYF
TGCAGTGTAGGGAGGGAAGCGGGGCAGTACTTC
>TRBJ2-1|TRBD2|-|TRBV7-7
CASSLLASGYNEQFF
TGTGCTAGCAGCTTATTGGCTAGCGGGTACAATGAGCAGTTCTTC
>TRBJ2-1|-|few|TRBV7-8
CASRVKKGISYNEQFF
TGTGCCAGCAGAGTTAAAAAGGGTATCTCCTACAATGAGCAGTTCTTC
>TRBJ2-7|-|once|TRBV15
CATSRDFSYEQYF
TGTGCCACCAGCCGGGACTTTTCCTACGAGCAGTACTTC
>TRBJ2-3|-|-|TRBV11-3
CASSLAGDTGTDTQYF
TGTGCCAGCAGCTTAGCGGGGGACACCGGCACAGATACGCAGTATTTT
>TRBJ2-7|TRBD2|-|TRBV5-4
CASSPRTSGKPYEQYF
TGTGCCAGCAGCCCAAGGACTAGCGGGAAACCCTACGAGCAGTACTTC
>TRBJ2-1|-|-|TRBV19
CASSAIAVSVGGTNEQFF
TGTGCCAGTAGTGCGATTGCCGTGTCCGTCGGCGGTACCAATGAGCAGTTCTTC
>TRBJ1-1|-|-|TRBV11-2
CASSFSGFGGTEAFF
TGTGCCAGCAGCTTTTCGGGGTTCGGTGGCACTGAAGCTTTCTTT
>TRBJ1-4|TRBD1|once|TRBV6-5
CASGRDSINEKLFF
TGTGCCAGCGGCCGGGACAGCATTAATGAAAAACTGTTTTTT
>TRBJ2-1|-|-|TRBV6-5
CASSSPPGPTEQFF
TGTGCCAGCAGTTCCCCACCGGGACCCACGGAGCAGTTCTTC
>TRBJ2-2|-|-|TRBV21-1
CASPRCGQEHTGELFF
TGTGCCAGCCCCCGTTGTGGACAGGAGCACACCGGGGAGCTGTTTTTT
>TRBJ2-5|TRBD2|-|TRBV7-2
CASSLTSGMGTQYF
TGTGCCAGCAGCTTGACTAGCGGTATGGGGACCCAGTACTTC
>TRBJ2-7|TRBD2|-|TRBV28
CASQREASSYEQYF
TGTGCCAGCCAGCGGGAGGCGAGCTCCTACGAGCAGTACTTC
>TRBJ1-1|TRBD1|-|TRBV5-1
CASSSTGQGHVNTEAFF
TGCGCCAGCAGCTCGACCGGACAGGGGCATGTGAACACTGAAGCTTTCTTT
>TRBJ1-2|TRBD1|-|TRBV6-1
CASSDPRGQGYGYTF
TGTGCCAGCAGTGATCCCAGGGGGCAAGGCTATGGCTACACCTTC
>TRBJ2-4|-|-|TRBV30
CDLPRDSSCGGYF
TGCGACCTGCCGCGGGACTCCAGTTGTGGGGGGTACTTC
>TRBJ2-3|TRBD2|-|TRBV5-6
CASSLEGLAGGPGDTQYF
TGTGCCAGCAGCTTGGAGGGTTTAGCGGGAGGGCCTGGCGATACGCAGTATTTT
>TRBJ2-7|-|-|TRBV6-5
CASSYVNEQYF
TGTGCCAGCAGTTACGTCAATGAGCAGTACTTC